One sample yielded the 12 T cell receptor beta chains listed below, sequenced in a study of spatial heterogeneity in lung cancer. TCRdb processed the 5' RACE reads anew with MiXCR; each CDR3 protein has one entry. The table shows some 9,800 distinct CDR3 sequences, with 5.5% to 7.5% occurring only once. No antigens are known for them. Study-level results: Expanded alpha and beta TCR counts within tumors tracked tumor mutation counts.

Time point here: sample taken at primary tumor resection. The sample consisted of lung tumor tissue, taken at surgery. These receptors originate from a male donor with early-stage non-small cell lung cancer.

This clonotype was picked up many times. Found in a library prepared for alpha chains, this beta chain is an off-target read, and its abundance has little meaning. J is TRBJ2-5 and V is TRBV28, with 9 bases that match TRBD1. With V trimmed by 5 bases and J by 6 bases, 7 bases remained unmatched. This CDR3 contains 14 residues. The germline V gene encodes CDR1 MDHEN and CDR2 SYDVKM. Here the CDR3 DNA reads TGTGCCAGCAGTCCACGGGACAGGGCAAAGACCCAGTACTTC. Translation: CASSPRDRAKTQYF.

In its sample, this clonotype was seen many times. This beta chain lies outside the target of a library built for alpha chains; its clone size means little. The V and J genes are TRBV20-1 and TRBJ2-1; 8 nucleotides match TRBD1. V was pared by 5 bases and J by 7 bases, with 19 bases of the junction left unmatched. Germline CDR1 is DFQATT and CDR2 is SNEGSKA (reference sequence). This CDR3 is 17 amino acids long. The CDR3 sequence is CSAARRRDRIQGNEQFF. The CDR3 bases are TGCAGTGCTGCCAGACGCCGGGACAGGATCCAGGGGAATGAGCAGTTCTTC.

This clonotype was seen many times. This beta chain is a stray read from a library made for alpha chains; its abundance is not meaningful. This chain uses TRBV4-1 with TRBJ2-5; TRBD2 matches 8 bases. Germline V gene lookup returns CDR1 MGHRA and CDR2 YSYEKL. Trimming at V came to 0 bases and at J to 1 base, leaving 7 bases not matched to a gene. The CDR3 contains 17 residues. The CDR3 protein is CASSQDLSRGGQETQYF. Written as DNA, the CDR3 is TGCGCCAGCAGCCAAGATCTGTCCCGGGGGGGCCAAGAGACCCAGTACTTC.

There are many counts of this clonotype. The size of this beta chain means little, since it is a stray read in a library made for alpha chains. The V call is TRBV20-1, the J call TRBJ2-3; D perhaps matches TRBD2 (6 bases). The CDR3 spans 15 residues. Germline values: CDR1 DFQATT, CDR2 SNEGSKA (reference sequence). Trimming pared 3 bases from V and 1 base from J, leaving 14 bases between. In DNA, the CDR3 is TGCAGTGCTAGTCCCTTGGGACTTCGCACAGATACGCAGTATTTT. Protein: CSASPLGLRTDTQYF.

This clonotype came up many times. This beta chain is an off-target read within a library intended for alpha chains, so its frequency means little. V gene TRBV7-2 combines with J gene TRBJ2-5; D gene unclear. Trimming left V 2 bases short and J 3 bases short, with 13 bases between. CDR3 size: 15 residues. Per the germline V gene, CDR1 is SGHTA and CDR2 is FQGNSA. DNA of the CDR3: TGTGCCAGCAGCTTAAACGGCAGGAGAGAAGAGACCCAGTACTTC. It encodes CASSLNGRREETQYF.

In its sample, this clonotype was seen many times. The library was prepared for alpha chains; this beta chain is a stray read, so its frequency means little. The genes are TRBV18 and TRBJ2-6; D is perhaps TRBD1 (5 bases). The CDR3 contains 17 residues. Trimming removed 4 bases at V and 4 bases at J, with 17 bases between. The germline CDR1 and CDR2 sequences are KGHSH and LQKENI. CDR3 DNA: TGTGCCAGCTCACTCCTCCAGGGTGGCGTCGGGGCCAACGTCCTGACTTTC. It translates to CASSLLQGGVGANVLTF.

This clonotype was recorded many times. For a library built for alpha chains, this beta chain is a stray read; little rests on its size. The chain joins TRBV5-6 to TRBJ1-2; D is unresolved. Germline V CDR1 and CDR2: SGHDT, YYEEEE. Deletions cut 8 bases from V and 6 bases from J, with 11 bases between. The CDR3 is made up of 11 amino acids. The CDR3 bases are TGTGCCAGTGCTTGGGATAATGGCTACACCTTC. It translates to CASAWDNGYTF.

This clonotype is judged medium-sized (0.01 to 0.1%). Since it is a stray read in a library aimed at alpha chains, this beta chain has a size that is not meaningful. The J gene is TRBJ2-2, the V gene TRBV10-1; 9 bases match TRBD1. Per the germline V gene, CDR1 is WNHNN and CDR2 is SYGVQD (reference sequence). V gave up 5 bases and J gave up 7 bases; unmatched junction bases: 5. The CDR3 sequence is 14 residues long. In DNA, the CDR3 is TGCGCCAGCAGTTACAGGGGGCACGGCGGGGAGCTGTTTTTT. Translated, it gives CASSYRGHGGELFF.

This clonotype was recorded at least ten times. This beta chain represents an off-target read in a library built for alpha chains; its size is of limited meaning. V is TRBV20-1 and J is TRBJ2-7; the D call may be TRBD1 or TRBD2 (5 bases each). The V end was cut by 3 bases, the J end by 6 bases, with 21 bases between. The V gene's germline CDR1 is DFQATT and CDR2 SNEGSKA (reference sequence). CDR3 length equals 15 residues. For the CDR3, the DNA is TGCAGTGCTAGGGCCCCGACGGGGCTCAAGGGCGAGCAGTACTTC. Translated: CSARAPTGLKGEQYF.

Points on this clonotype: As an off-target read in a library built for alpha chains, this beta chain has a frequency of little significance. The chain uses TRBV27 and TRBJ2-4; TRBD1 matches 9 bases. CDR3 length equals 14 residues. With V trimmed by 4 bases and J by 12 bases, 10 bases remained unmatched. Per the germline V gene, CDR1 is MNHEY and CDR2 is SMNVEV (reference sequence). The CDR3 region has the DNA TGTGCCAGCAGTTCTACAGGGGGCGCGGTAACTCAGTACTTC. Its translation is CASSSTGGAVTQYF.

This clonotype has at least ten counts. The library was built for alpha chains, so this beta chain is an off-target read and its size means little. The chain couples TRBV3-1 to TRBJ1-5; a weak D match, TRBD1 (6 bases). Germline CDR1 reads LGHDT; CDR2 reads YNNKEL (reference sequence). The CDR3 extends over 15 amino acids. Trimming stripped 0 bases from V and 7 bases from J, with 13 bases between. CDR3 DNA sequence: TGTGCCAGCAGCCAAGATCCGACAGGTACGCAGCCCCAGCATTTT. Protein: CASSQDPTGTQPQHF.

This clonotype has ten or more counts. Found in a library prepared for alpha chains, this beta chain is an off-target read, and its abundance has little meaning. In nucleotides, the CDR3 is TGTGCCAGCAGCCTTCGACAGGGGGTGGGAACGAACACTGAAGCTTTCTTT. This gives the protein CASSLRQGVGTNTEAFF. The chain recombines TRBV11-2 with TRBJ1-1; 9 bases align to TRBD1. The junction had 11 bases not matched to a gene; V was cut back by 5 bases and J by 1 base. Per germline, CDR1 SGHAT and CDR2 FQNNGV. CDR3 length equals 17 residues.